The TCR beta chain described here comes from a study of siplizumab effects on memory and regulatory T cells. Findings and caveats of the study: For mappable alloreactive CD4+ clones, the mean Treg-derived fraction was around 74% with siplizumab and 26.9% in controls.

As for this clone: Its antigen is unidentified.

Roughly 10^5 TCR templates per sample were sequenced. Assay used: immunoSEQ multiplex PCR; TCRdb lists only in-frame clones, some missing. The sample shows about 69,000 clones, approximately 88% of them seen only once. The CDR3 extends over 15 amino acids. Germline V gene lookup returns CDR1 SGHRS and CDR2 YFSETQ. Trimming stripped 2 bases from V and 10 bases from J, with 19 bases between. The V call is TRBV5-1, the J call TRBJ2-1, with D perhaps TRBD2 (6 bases). The TCR sequence derives from a human donor in good health. Sequencing was carried out using Tregs sorted from blood. The CDR3 nucleotides read TGCGCCAGCAGCTTACATAGTCGGGAGAGGTTAGAGCAGTTCTTC. Residues: CASSLHSRERLEQFF.